The present TCR beta chain was sequenced within a study of patients and donors after allogeneic stem cell transplantation. MiXCR, run by TCRdb on the RT-PCR reads, gives a single entry per CDR3 protein. The sample shows 800,000 to 1,000,000 distinct CDR3 sequences, roughly 18% of them seen only once. The clonotype comes from a human donor who was either an allogeneic HSCT recipient or a stem cell or donor lymphocyte infusion donor (not recorded which). It is not recorded whose cells these are; they may come from a transplant donor. The sequenced sample was blood, either unsorted or a sorted T cell fraction (not recorded which).

This CDR3 is CASSKGIYGYTF. The CDR3 DNA sequence: TGCGCCAGCAGCAAGGGCATCTATGGCTACACCTTC. This chain connects TRBV5-1 to TRBJ1-2; D is undetermined. The CDR3 sequence is 12 residues long. Between the trimmed V and J ends, which lost 4 bases and 4 bases, there was a span of 8 bases. Germline V gene lookup returns CDR1 SGHRS and CDR2 YFSETQ.